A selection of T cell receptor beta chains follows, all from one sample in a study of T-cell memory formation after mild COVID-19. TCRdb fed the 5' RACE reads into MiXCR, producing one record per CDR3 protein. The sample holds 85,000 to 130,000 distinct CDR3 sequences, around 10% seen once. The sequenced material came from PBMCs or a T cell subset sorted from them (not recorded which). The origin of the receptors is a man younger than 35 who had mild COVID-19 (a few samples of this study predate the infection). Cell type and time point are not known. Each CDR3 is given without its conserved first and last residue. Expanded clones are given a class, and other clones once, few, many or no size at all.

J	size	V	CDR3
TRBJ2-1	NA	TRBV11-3	ASSYGLAGGPYNEQF
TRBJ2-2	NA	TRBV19	ASSTPRISGELTGELF
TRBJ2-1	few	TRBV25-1	ASSGPGRWF
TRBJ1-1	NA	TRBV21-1	ASKVGIENTEAF
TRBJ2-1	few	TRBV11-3	ASSDSGGVYNEQF
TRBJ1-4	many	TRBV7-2	ASSLVPGRIEKLF
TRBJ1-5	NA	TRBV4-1	ASSNRDSPNQPQH
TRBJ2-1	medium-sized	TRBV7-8	ASSPGFGDKNNEQF
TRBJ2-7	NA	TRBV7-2	ASSLRQGFNEQY
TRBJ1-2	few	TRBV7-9	ASSPGLDGYT
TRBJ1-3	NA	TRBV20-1	SAFEDSTIY
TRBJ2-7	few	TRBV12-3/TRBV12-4	ASSFPGAATYEQY
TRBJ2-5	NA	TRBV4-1	ASSPVPGETQY
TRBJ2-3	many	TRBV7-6	ASREEAGASTDTQY
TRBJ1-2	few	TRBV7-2	ASSLLRGTPDYGYT
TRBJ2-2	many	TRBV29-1	SVVELAGTGELF
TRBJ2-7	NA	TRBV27	ASSLARGPYEQY
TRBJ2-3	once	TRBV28	ASSRRDRQRDTQY
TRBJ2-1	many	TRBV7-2	ASSLGDSNEQF
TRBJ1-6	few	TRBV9	ASSDRGENSPLH
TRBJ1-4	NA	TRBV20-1	SASLSGQYYEKLF
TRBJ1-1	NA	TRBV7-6	ASSRDGRTGAF
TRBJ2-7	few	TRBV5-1	ASSPPMAYEQY
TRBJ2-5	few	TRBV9	ASSEGLAVQETQY
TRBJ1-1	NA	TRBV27	ASSLLRNTEAF
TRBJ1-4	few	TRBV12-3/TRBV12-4	ASSLSGSGLF
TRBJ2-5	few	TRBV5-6	ASSREARWETQY
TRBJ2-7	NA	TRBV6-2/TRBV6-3	ASSYPSEYEQY
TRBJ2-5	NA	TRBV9	ASSHLGETQY
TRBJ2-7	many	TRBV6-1	ASRTPGLNVLEQY
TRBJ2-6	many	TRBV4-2	ASSPGHPSGANVLT
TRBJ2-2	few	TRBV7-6	ASSPGTFAGELF
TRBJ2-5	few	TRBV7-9	ASSPVPGTGGQEETQY
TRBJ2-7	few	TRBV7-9	ASSLDRGRMGYEQY
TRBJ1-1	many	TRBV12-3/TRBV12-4	ASSRGPGSTEAF
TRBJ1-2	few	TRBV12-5	ASGLGTFYGYT